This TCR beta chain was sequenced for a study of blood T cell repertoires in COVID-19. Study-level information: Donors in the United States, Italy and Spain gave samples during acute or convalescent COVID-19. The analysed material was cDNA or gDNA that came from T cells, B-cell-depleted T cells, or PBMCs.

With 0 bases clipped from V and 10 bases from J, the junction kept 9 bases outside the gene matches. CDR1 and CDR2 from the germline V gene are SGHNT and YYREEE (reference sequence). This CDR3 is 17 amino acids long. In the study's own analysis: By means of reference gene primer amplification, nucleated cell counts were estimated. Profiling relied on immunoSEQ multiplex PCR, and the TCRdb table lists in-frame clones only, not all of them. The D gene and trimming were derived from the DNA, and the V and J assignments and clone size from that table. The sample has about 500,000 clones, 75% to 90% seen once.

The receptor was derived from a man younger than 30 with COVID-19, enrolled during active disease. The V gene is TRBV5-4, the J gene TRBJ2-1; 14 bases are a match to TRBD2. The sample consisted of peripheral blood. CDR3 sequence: CASSLATGTSGSREQFF. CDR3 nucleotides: TGTGCCAGCAGCTTGGCGACAGGGACTAGCGGGAGTCGCGAGCAGTTCTTC. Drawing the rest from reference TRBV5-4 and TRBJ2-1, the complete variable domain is ETGVTQSPTHLIKTRGQQVTLRCSSQSGHNTVSWYQQALGQGPQFIFQYYREEENGRGNFPPRFSGLQFPNYSSELNVNALELDDSALYLCASSLATGTSGSREQFFGPGTRLTVL.